Following are 13 T cell receptor beta chains from one sample sequenced in a study of blood T cell repertoires in COVID-19. Repertoires were generated with immunoSEQ multiplex PCR, while TCRdb's copy carries only in-frame clones and drops some. The sample has approximately 97,000 clones; 91% are singletons. The sequenced sample consisted of peripheral blood. These receptors all come from a young man with acute or convalescent COVID-19.

This clone was found once. This chain joins TRBV4-1 and TRBJ1-1, with D possibly being TRBD1 (5 bases). CDR3 size: 14 residues. Trimming took 4 bases from V and 1 from J, leaving 10 bases between them. Germline CDR1 and CDR2: MGHRA and YSYEKL. CDR3 nucleotide sequence: TGCGCCAGCAGCCCCCTAGACAGGAACACTGAAGCTTTCTTT. Translated, it gives CASSPLDRNTEAFF.

V and J are TRBV9 and TRBJ2-1; 9 bases fit TRBD2. Unmatched junction bases numbered 5, after V lost 3 bases and J lost 4 bases. From germline, CDR1 is SGDLS and CDR2 YYNGEE. The CDR3 consists of 15 residues. The CDR3 here is CASSASGATYNEQFF. CDR3 sequence (DNA): TGTGCCAGCAGCGCTAGCGGGGCAACATACAATGAGCAGTTCTTC.

CDR3: CASTHRASINEQYF. The CDR3 region has the DNA TGTGCCAGCACTCACAGGGCATCCATAAACGAGCAGTACTTC. The chain is built from TRBV6-5 and TRBJ2-7, with a possible D match to TRBD1 (6 bases). V lost 7 bases, J lost 5 bases, and 18 bases lay in between. This CDR3 is 14 amino acids long. CDR1 and CDR2 from the germline V gene are MNHEY and SVGAGI.

The chain recombines TRBV28 with TRBJ1-2; D gene ambiguous. The CDR3 is made up of 13 amino acids. The germline CDR1 and CDR2 sequences are MDHEN and SYDVKM. Trimming pared 5 bases from V and 8 bases from J, leaving 15 bases between. In DNA form, the CDR3 reads TGTGCCAGCAGTCCCCCCGGAGAGGTGGGCTACACCTTC. Translation: CASSPPGEVGYTF.

The chain is built from TRBV10-3 and TRBJ2-7; 9 bases align to TRBD1. J was trimmed by 1 base and V by 8 bases; bases with no gene match: 3. CDR3 size: 13 residues. Germline loops: CDR1 ENHRY, CDR2 SYGVKD. For the CDR3, the DNA is TGTGCCATCGCGGGACAGGGTTCCTACGAGCAGTACTTC. Its protein product is CAIAGQGSYEQYF.

The chain combines TRBV5-1 with TRBJ2-1; TRBD2 is a possible D gene (5 bases). V lost 1 base and J lost 8, with 7 bases in between. This CDR3 has 12 amino acids. CDR1 and CDR2 (germline): SGHRS, YFSETQ. CDR3 amino acids: CASSLSSHEQFF. CDR3 nucleotide sequence: TGCGCCAGCAGCTTGTCTAGCCATGAGCAGTTCTTC. The whole variable domain, remainder taken from reference TRBV5-1 and TRBJ2-1, is KAGVTQTPRYLIKTRGQQVTLSCSPISGHRSVSWYQQTPGQGLQFLFEYFSETQRNKGNFPGRFSGRQFSNSRSEMNVSTLELGDSALYLCASSLSSHEQFFGPGTRLTVL.

The V call is TRBV7-9, the J call TRBJ1-3; 10 nucleotides agree with TRBD1. CDR1 is SEHNR, CDR2 FQNEAQ, per germline (reference sequence). The ends lost 5 bases at V and 3 bases at J; junction bases unmatched: 10. The CDR3 is made up of 17 amino acids. The CDR3 reads CASSKRGTGEFGNTIYF. The CDR3 DNA reads TGTGCCAGCAGCAAGAGAGGGACAGGGGAGTTTGGAAACACCATATATTTT.

This clone has only a few counts. This chain links TRBV24-1 with TRBJ2-5, with a weak D call TRBD1 (6 bases). Germline assignment: CDR1 KGHDR and CDR2 SFDVKD. The CDR3 consists of 17 residues. Trimming pared 5 bases from V and 3 bases from J, leaving 21 bases between. The CDR3 loop reads CATSARLRTASEETQYF. CDR3 DNA sequence: TGTGCCACCAGTGCTAGATTAAGGACAGCCTCTGAAGAGACCCAGTACTTC.

The CDR3 bases are TGTGCCAGTAGTATTCAACGACAGGCCTATGGCTACACCTTC. This sequence encodes CASSIQRQAYGYTF. V is TRBV19 and J is TRBJ1-2; weak D call: TRBD1 (6 bases). Germline V CDR1 and CDR2: LNHDA, SQIVND (reference sequence). Between the trimmed V and J ends, which lost 3 bases and 4 bases, there was a span of 12 bases. The CDR3 extends over 14 amino acids.

The rearrangement links TRBV4-1 to TRBJ2-5, with TRBD2 identical over 10 bases. The J segment lost 5 bases and the V segment lost 4 bases, leaving 13 bases of the junction unmatched. This CDR3 is built from 17 residues. Looked up from germline, CDR1 is MGHRA and CDR2 is YSYEKL. CDR3 sequence: CASSPEGAGGPRETQYF. The CDR3 coding sequence is TGCGCCAGCAGCCCGGAAGGAGCGGGAGGGCCCCGGGAGACCCAGTACTTC.

The J gene is TRBJ2-1, the V gene TRBV24-1; 7 bases map to TRBD1. The V gene end was trimmed by 6 bases and the J gene end by 3 bases; junction bases not matched to a gene: 10. Per the germline V gene, CDR1 is KGHDR and CDR2 is SFDVKD. This CDR3 has 16 amino acids. CDR3 sequence: CATSRVTGSFYNEQFF. CDR3 DNA sequence: TGTGCCACCAGTCGGGTGACAGGGTCTTTCTACAATGAGCAGTTCTTC.

The V gene is TRBV5-1, the J gene TRBJ2-5; TRBD2 matches at 13 bases. The germline gives CDR1 SGHRS, CDR2 YFSETQ. The CDR3 spans 17 residues. With V trimmed by 0 bases and J by 7 bases, 9 bases remained unmatched. This chain's CDR3 is CASSLAPGLAGEVTQYF. The CDR3 DNA sequence: TGCGCCAGCAGCTTGGCCCCTGGACTAGCGGGAGAGGTGACCCAGTACTTC.

The chain recombines TRBV9 with TRBJ2-1; TRBD2 aligns across 11 bases. The CDR3 covers 17 residues. The V segment lost 0 bases and the J segment 2 bases; nucleotides outside the gene matches: 4. Looked up from germline, CDR1 is SGDLS and CDR2 is YYNGEE. The CDR3 region is CASSVEQLAGAYNEQFF. As DNA, the CDR3 is TGTGCCAGCAGCGTAGAACAACTAGCGGGAGCCTACAATGAGCAGTTCTTC.